This TCR beta chain emerged from a study of cytomegalovirus exposure and HLA in healthy donors. Whole-study findings and limits: CMV antigen specificity of a few CMV-associated chains was confirmed in vitro. An analysis done earlier found most TCR beta V segments productive about 90% or about 30% of the time. Being indistinguishable, some V segments were excluded, TRBV6-2 and TRBV6-3 among them.

A few counts support this clone. Its matching antigen is unknown. V lost 4 bases and J lost 4, with 8 bases in between. This CDR3 spans 13 amino acids. Germline loops: CDR1 MDHEN, CDR2 SYDVKM. The primer mix had 60 Vbeta and 13 Jbeta primers. The data were produced by immunoSEQ multiplex PCR, yet TCRdb's version contains in-frame clones alone and is incomplete. The table has approximately 140,000 clones, 50% to 75% seen once. The clonotype was recovered from an older woman in good health and CMV-seropositive. Sequencing was done on a sample of PBMCs. The chain has TRBV28 and TRBJ2-1; D may be TRBD1 (5 bases). The DNA of the CDR3 is TGTGCCAGCAGTTCTGGGGCATACAATGAGCAGTTCTTC. This sequence encodes CASSSGAYNEQFF.